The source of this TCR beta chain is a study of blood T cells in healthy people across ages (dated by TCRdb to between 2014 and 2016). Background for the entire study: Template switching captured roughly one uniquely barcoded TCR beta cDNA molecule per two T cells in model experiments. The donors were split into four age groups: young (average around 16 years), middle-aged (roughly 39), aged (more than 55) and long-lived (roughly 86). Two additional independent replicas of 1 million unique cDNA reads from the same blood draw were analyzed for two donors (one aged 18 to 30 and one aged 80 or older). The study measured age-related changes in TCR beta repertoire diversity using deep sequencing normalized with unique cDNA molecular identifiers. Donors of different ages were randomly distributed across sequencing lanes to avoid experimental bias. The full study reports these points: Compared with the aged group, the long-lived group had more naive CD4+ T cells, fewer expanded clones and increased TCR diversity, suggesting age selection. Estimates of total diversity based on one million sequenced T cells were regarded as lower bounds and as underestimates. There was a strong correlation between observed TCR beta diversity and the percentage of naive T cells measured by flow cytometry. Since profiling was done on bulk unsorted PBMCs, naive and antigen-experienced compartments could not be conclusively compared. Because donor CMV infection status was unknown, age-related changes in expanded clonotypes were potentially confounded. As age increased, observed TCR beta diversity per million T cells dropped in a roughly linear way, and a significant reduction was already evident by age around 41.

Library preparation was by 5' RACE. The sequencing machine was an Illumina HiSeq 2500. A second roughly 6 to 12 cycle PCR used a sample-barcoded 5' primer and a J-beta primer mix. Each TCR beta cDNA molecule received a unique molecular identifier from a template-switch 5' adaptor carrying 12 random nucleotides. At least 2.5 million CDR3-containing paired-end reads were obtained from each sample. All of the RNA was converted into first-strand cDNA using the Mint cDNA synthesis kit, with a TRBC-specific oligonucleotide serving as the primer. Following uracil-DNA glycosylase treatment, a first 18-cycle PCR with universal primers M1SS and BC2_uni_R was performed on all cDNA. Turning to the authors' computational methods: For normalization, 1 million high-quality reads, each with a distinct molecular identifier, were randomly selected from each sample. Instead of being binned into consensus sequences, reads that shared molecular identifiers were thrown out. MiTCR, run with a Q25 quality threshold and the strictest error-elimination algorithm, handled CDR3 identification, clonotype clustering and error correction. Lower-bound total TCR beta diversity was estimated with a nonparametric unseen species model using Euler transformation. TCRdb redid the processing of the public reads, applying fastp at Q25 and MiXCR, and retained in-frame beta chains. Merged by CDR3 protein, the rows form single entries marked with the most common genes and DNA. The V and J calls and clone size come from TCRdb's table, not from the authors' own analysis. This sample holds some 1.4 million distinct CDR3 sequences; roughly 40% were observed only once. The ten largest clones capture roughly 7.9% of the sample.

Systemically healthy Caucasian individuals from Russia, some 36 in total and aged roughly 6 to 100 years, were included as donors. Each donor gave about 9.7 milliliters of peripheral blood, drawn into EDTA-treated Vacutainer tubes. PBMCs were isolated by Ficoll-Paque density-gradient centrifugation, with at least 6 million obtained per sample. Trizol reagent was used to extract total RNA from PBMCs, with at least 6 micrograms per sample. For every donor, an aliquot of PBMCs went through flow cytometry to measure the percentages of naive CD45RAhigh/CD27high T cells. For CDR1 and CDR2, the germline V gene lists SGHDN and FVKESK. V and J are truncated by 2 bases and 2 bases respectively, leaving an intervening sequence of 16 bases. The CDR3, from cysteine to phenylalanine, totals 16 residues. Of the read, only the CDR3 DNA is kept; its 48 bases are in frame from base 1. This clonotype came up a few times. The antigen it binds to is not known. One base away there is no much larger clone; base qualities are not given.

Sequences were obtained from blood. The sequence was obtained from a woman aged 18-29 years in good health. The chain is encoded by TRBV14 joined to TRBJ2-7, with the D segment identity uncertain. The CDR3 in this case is CASSQRAGLSPYEQYF. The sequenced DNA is TGTGCCAGCAGCCAACGAGCAGGCCTATCTCCCTACGAGCAGTACTTC.